This T cell receptor beta chain originates from a study of shared T cell receptors in the human thymus. Germline-derived CDR1 and CDR2 are LNHNV and YYDKDF (reference sequence). V was pared by 0 bases and J by 2 bases, with 18 bases between. The length of the CDR3 is 18 residues. Method: immunoSEQ multiplex PCR; TCRdb's copy keeps in-frame clones and lacks some. The sample lists roughly 710,000 clones; roughly 88% were seen once. This clone occurred once. These data are also associated with another study on human thymus T cells. That source reports: Those donating were healthy Finnish infants in corrective surgery for congenital heart defects. Unrelated individuals had highly overlapping thymic repertoires, as reported in related research.

The source material was thymocytes. This clonotype was sampled from a girl less than two years old with a congenital heart defect. V usage is TRBV15 and J usage is TRBJ2-3; D may be TRBD2 (5 bases). The CDR3 DNA reads as TGTGCCACCAGCAGAGATAGGGCGGAGACTACTTCCACAGATACGCAGTATTTT. Translated, it gives CATSRDRAETTSTDTQYF.